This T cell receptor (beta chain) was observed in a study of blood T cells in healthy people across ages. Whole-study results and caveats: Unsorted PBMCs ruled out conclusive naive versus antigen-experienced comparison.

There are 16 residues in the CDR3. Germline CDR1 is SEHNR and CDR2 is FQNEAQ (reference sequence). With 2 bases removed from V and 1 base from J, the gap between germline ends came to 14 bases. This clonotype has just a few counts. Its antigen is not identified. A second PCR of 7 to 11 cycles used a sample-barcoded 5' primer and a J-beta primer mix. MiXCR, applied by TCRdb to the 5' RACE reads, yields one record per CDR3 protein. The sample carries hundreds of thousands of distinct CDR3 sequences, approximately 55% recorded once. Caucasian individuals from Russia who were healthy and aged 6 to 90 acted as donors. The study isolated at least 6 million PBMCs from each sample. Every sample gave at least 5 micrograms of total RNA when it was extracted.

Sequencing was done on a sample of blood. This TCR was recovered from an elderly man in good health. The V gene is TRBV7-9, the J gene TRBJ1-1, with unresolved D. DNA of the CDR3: TGTGCCAGCAGCTTAAATCCCGACCGCTGGAACACTGAAGCTTTCTTT. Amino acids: CASSLNPDRWNTEAFF.